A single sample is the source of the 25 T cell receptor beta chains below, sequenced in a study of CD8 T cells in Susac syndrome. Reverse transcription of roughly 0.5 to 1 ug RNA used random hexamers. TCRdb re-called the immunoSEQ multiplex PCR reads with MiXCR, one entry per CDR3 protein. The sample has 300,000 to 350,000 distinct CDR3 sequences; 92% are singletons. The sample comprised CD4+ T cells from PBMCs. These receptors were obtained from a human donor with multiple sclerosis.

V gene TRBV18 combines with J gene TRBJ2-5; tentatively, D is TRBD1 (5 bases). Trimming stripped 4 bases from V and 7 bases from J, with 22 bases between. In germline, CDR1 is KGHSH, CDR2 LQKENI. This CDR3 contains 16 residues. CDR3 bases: TGTGCCAGCTCACGGAACCTGCAGACCAGGGCAGGGACCCAGTACTTC. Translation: CASSRNLQTRAGTQYF.

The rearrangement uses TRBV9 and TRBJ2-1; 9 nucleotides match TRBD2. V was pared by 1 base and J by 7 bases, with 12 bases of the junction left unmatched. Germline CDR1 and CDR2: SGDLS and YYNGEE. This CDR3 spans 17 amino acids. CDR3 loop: CASSVLGQSGRRNEQFF. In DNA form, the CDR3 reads TGTGCCAGCAGCGTACTCGGGCAAAGCGGGAGGCGAAATGAGCAGTTCTTC.

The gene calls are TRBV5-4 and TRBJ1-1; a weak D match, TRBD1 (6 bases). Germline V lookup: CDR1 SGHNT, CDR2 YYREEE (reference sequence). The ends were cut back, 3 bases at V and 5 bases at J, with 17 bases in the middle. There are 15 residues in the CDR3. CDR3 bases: TGTGCCAGCAGCTCGAAGGGGGGAGGGGTGACTGAAGCTTTCTTT. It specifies CASSSKGGGVTEAFF.

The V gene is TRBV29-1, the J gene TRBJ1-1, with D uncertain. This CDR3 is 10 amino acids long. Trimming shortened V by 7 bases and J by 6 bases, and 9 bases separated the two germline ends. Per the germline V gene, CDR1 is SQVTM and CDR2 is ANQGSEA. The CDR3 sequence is CSAPQAEAFF. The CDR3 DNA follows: TGCAGCGCTCCTCAGGCTGAAGCTTTCTTT.

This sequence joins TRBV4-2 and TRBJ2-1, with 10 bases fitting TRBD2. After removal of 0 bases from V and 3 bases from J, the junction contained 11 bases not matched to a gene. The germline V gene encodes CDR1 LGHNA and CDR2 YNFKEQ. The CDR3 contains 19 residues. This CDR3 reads CASSQDAVRASGGYNEQFF. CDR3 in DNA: TGTGCCAGCAGCCAAGATGCGGTTAGAGCTAGCGGGGGCTACAATGAGCAGTTCTTC.

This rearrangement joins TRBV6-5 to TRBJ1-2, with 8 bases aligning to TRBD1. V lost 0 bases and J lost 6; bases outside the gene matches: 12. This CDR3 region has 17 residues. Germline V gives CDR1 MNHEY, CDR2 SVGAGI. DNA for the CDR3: TGTGCCAGCAGTTACTCTTGGACAGGGTCTTCAAGCAATGGCTACACCTTC. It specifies CASSYSWTGSSSNGYTF.

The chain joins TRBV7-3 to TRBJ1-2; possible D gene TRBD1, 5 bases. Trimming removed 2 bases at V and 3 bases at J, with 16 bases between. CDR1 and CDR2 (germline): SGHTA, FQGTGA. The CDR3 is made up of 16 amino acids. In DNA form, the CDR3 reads TGTGCCAGCAGCTTAGGGGCGGGGGAGTTCGACTATGGCTACACCTTC. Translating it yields CASSLGAGEFDYGYTF.

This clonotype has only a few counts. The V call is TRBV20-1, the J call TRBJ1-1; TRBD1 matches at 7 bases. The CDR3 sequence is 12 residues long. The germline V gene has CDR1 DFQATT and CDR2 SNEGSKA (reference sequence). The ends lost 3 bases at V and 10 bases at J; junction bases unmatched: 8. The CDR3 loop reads CSARRDGQVAFF. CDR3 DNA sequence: TGCAGTGCTAGGAGAGATGGACAGGTAGCTTTCTTT.

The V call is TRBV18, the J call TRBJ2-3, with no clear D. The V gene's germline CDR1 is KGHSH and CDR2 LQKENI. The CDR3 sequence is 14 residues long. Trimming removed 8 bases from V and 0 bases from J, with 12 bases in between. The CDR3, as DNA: TGTGCCAGCACCCTAACCGAAAGCACAGATACGCAGTATTTT. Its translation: CASTLTESTDTQYF.

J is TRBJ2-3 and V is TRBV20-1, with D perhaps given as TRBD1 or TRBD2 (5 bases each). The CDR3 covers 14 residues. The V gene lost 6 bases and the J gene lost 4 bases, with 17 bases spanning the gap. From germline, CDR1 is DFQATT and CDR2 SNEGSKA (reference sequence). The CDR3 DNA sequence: TGCAGTGCCCGCGTGGGGGATCAAGCAGATACGCAGTATTTT. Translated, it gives CSARVGDQADTQYF.

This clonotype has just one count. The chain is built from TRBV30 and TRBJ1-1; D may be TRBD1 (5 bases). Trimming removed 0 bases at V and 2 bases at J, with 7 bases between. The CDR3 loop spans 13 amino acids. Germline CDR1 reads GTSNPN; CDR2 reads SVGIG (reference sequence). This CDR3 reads CAWSVGGNTEAFF. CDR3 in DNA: TGTGCCTGGAGTGTTGGGGGAAACACTGAAGCTTTCTTT.

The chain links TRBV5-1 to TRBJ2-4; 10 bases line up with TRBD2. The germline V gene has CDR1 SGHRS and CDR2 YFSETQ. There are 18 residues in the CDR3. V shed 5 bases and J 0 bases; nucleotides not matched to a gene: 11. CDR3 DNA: TGCGCCAGCAGACTAACCCCCGGACTAGCGGTAGCCAAAAACATTCAGTACTTC. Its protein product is CASRLTPGLAVAKNIQYF.

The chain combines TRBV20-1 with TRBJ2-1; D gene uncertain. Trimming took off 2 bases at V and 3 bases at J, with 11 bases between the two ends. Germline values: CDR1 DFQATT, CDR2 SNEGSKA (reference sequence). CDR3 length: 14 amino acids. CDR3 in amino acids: CSARYRGNYNEQFF. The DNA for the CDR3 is TGCAGTGCTAGATACCGAGGAAACTACAATGAGCAGTTCTTC.

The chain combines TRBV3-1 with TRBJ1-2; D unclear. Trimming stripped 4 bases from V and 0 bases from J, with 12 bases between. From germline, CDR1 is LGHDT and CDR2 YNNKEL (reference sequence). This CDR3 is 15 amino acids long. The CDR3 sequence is CASSRGNLANYGYTF. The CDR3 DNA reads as TGTGCCAGCAGCCGCGGGAACCTAGCTAACTATGGCTACACCTTC.

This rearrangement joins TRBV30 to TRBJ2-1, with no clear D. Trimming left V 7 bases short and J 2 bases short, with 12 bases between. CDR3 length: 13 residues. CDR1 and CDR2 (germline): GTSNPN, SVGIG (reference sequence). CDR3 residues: CASNTVPYNEQFF. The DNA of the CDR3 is TGTGCCTCTAACACGGTCCCCTACAATGAGCAGTTCTTC.

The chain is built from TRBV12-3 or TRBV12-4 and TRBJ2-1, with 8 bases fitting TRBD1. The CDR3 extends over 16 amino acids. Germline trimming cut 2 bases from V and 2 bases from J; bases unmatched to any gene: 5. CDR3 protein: CASSLYGQGPYNEQFF. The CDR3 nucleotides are TGTGCCAGCAGTTTATATGGACAGGGACCCTACAATGAGCAGTTCTTC.

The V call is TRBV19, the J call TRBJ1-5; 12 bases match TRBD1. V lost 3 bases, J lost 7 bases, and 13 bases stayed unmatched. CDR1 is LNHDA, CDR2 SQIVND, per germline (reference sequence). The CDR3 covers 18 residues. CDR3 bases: TGTGCCAGTAGTATCGGACTGCCGGGACAGGGGGCGAGGCAGCCCCAGCATTTT. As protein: CASSIGLPGQGARQPQHF.

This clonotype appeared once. CDR3 DNA: TGTGCCAGCAGCTTAAATGGGGATGGCTACACCTTC. Translation gives CASSLNGDGYTF. The V call is TRBV7-3, the J call TRBJ1-2; D is undetermined. V was pared by 1 base and J by 6 bases, with 6 bases between. Germline assignment: CDR1 SGHTA and CDR2 FQGTGA. This CDR3 has 12 residues.

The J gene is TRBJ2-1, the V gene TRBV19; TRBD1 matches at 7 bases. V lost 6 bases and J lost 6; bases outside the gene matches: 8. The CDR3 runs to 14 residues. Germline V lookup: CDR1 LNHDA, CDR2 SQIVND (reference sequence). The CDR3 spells CASRNQGDGNEQFF. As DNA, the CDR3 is TGTGCCAGTAGGAATCAGGGGGATGGCAATGAGCAGTTCTTC.

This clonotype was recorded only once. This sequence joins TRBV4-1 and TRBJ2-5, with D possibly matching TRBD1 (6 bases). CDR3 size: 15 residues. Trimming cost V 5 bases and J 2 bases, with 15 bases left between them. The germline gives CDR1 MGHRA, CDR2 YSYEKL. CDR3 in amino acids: CASSKRPDRQETQYF. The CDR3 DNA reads TGCGCCAGCAGCAAAAGGCCGGACAGACAAGAGACCCAGTACTTC.

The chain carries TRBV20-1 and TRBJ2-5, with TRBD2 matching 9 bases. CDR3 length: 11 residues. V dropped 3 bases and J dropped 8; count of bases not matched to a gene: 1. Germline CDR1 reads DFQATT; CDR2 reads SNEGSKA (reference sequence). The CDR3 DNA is TGCAGTGCTAGGACTAGCGGAACCCAGTACTTC. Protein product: CSARTSGTQYF.

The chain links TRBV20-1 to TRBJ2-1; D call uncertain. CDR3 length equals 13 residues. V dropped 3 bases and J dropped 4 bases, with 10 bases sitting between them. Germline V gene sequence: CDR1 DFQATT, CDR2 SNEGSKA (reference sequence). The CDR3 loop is CSASGRKYNEQFF. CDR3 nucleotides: TGCAGTGCTAGCGGCAGGAAATACAATGAGCAGTTCTTC.

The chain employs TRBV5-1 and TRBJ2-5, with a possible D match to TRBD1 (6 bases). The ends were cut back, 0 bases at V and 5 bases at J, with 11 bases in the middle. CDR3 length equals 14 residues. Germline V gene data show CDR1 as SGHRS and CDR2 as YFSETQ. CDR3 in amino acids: CASSLGATGETQYF. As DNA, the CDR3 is TGCGCCAGCAGCTTGGGAGCTACAGGGGAGACCCAGTACTTC.

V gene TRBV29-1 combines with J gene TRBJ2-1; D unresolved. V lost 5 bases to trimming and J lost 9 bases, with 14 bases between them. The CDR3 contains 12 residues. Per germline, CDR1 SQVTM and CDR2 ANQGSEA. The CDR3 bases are TGCAGCGTTCGTCCCCCCGGGCCTGAGCAGTTCTTC. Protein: CSVRPPGPEQFF.

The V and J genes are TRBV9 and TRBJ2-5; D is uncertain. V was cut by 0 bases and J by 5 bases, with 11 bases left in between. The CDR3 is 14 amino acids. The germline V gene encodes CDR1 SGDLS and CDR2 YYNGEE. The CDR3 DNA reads TGTGCCAGCAGCGTAGGGCCCAGTGTGGAGACCCAGTACTTC. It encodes CASSVGPSVETQYF.